Sequencing of this T cell receptor (beta chain) was carried out in a study of memory CD4+ T cells and cytomegalovirus serostatus (dated by TCRdb to between 2018 and 2020). Regarding the complete study: The cohort included about 33 healthy adults from Belgium, of whom 9 were CMV seropositive and roughly 24 were CMV seronegative. To replicate a published TCR-based CMV serostatus classifier, the study sequenced CD4+ memory TCRbeta repertoires from a Belgian cohort whose cytomegalovirus serostatus was known. Results and caveats for the whole study, not just this receptor: Among the 150 to 200 previously reported CMV-associated TCRbeta sequences, some 69 showed up in the CD4+ memory repertoires, with each one found in between one and five individuals. A median bootstrapped AUC of around 0.95 with a 95% CI of 0.76-1.00 was achieved on the Belgian cohort by the original-framework classifier. For CMV serostatus prediction, a median bootstrapped AUC of about 0.95 was reached with the original framework, and a median bootstrapped AUC of roughly 0.9 was reached with a US-trained random forest. Results were interpreted as suggesting that the CMV-associated TCR signature is largely present in the CD4+ memory repertoire. Only CD4+CD45RO+ memory cells were sequenced, in contrast to the original study, in which naive and memory CD4+ and CD8+ populations were covered.

The germline V gene (reference sequence) yields GTSNPN for CDR1 and SVGIG for CDR2. There are 13 amino acids in the CDR3, from cysteine to phenylalanine inclusive. Just CDR3 DNA is preserved here, 39 bases in frame from base 1. V loses 3 bases at its end and J loses 7 bases; junction bases beyond the gene matches: 3. Details on this clone: Its antigen is not yet known. Base qualities are missing; no much larger clone stands one base away.

The Quick-DNA Microprep Kit was used to extract genomic DNA from the sorted cells. Amplification of TCRbeta DNA was done with the immunoSEQ hsTCRbeta kit, following the protocol from the manufacturer. An Illumina MiSeq instrument was used to sequence the TCRbeta libraries. As for the original processing: After out-of-frame sequences were removed, 2 million to 2.5 million distinct TCRbeta sequences remained, averaging around 67,000 per individual. Each individual was scored using the number of 160 or so previously reported CMV-associated TCRbeta sequences that the individual carried and the total number of productive distinct TCRbeta sequences. A beta-binomial model was reimplemented in Python, and random forests from scikit-learn, run with default parameters, were trained on data from the US cohort. Classifier performance on the Belgian cohort was summarized as median AUC with percentile confidence intervals calculated over 10,000 bootstrap iterations. Held by TCRdb, this immuneACCESS table contains in-frame sequences only and omits some clones. Under half of the omission traces to an unresolved V gene where checked; the cause of the rest is unknown. V and J calls and clone size are those listed in that table; D and trimming were worked out from the DNA. The sample table contains around 84,000 clones; only one count was recorded for less than 90% of them. Jointly, the top ten make up around 0.78% of the sample.

Single viable CD3+CD4+CD8-CD45RO+ cells were sorted as memory CD4+ T cells on a FACSAria II. CMV serostatus was assessed using a Roche Elecsys assay, by which serum IgG against CMV pp150, pp28, p38 and p52 was detected. After the samples were thawed, total CD4+ T cells were enriched through positive selection using CD4 magnetic microbeads. The samples came from a separate study whose specific focus was interrogating the CD4+ T cell memory repertoire. Peripheral blood mononuclear cells were isolated and cryopreserved following standard operating procedures; serum was stored at -80 °C. The staining used CD3-PerCP (BW264/56), CD4-APC (RPA-T4), CD45RO-PE (UCHT1) and CD8-Pacific Orange (3B5) antibodies, and Sytox blue was used to exclude non-viable cells.

The specimen was memory CD4+ T cells from blood. The sequence came from an adult in good health and CMV-seronegative. The chain uses TRBV30 and TRBJ2-5, and 12 junctional nucleotides match TRBD2. CDR3 loop: CAWRTSGGGTQYF. Read as DNA, the sequence is TGTGCCTGGAGGACTAGCGGGGGTGGGACCCAGTACTTC.